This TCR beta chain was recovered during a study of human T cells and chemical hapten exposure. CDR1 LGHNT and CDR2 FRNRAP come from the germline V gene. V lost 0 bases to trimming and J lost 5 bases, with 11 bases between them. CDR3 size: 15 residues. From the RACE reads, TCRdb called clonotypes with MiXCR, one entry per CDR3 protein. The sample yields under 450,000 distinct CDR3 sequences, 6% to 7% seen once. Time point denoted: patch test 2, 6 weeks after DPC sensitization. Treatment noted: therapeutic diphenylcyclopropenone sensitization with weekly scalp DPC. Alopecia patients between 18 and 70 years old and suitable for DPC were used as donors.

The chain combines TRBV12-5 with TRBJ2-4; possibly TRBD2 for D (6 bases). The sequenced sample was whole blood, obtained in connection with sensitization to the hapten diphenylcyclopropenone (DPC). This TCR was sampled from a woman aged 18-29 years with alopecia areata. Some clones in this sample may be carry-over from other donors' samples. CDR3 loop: CASGLVVGGENIQYF. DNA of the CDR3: TGTGCTAGTGGTTTGGTGGTCGGCGGGGAAAACATTCAGTACTTC.